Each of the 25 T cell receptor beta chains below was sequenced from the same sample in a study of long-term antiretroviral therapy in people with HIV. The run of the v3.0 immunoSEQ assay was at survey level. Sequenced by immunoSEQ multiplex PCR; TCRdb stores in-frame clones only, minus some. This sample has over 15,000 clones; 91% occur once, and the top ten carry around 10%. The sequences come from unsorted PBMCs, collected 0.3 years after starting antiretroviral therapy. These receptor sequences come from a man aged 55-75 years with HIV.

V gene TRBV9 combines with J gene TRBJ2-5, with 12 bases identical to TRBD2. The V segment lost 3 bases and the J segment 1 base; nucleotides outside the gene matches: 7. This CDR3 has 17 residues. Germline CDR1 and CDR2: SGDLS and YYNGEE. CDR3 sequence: CASSEASGRAAQETQYF. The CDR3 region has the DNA TGTGCCAGCAGCGAAGCTAGCGGGAGGGCCGCCCAAGAGACCCAGTACTTC.

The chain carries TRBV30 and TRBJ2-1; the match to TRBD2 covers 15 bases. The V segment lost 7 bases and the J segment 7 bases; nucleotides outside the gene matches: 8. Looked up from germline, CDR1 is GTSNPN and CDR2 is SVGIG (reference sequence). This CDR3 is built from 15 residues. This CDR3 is CASIHGTSGRNEQFF. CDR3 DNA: TGTGCCTCCATACACGGGACTAGCGGGAGGAATGAGCAGTTCTTC. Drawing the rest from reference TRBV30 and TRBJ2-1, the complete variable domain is SQTIHQWPATLVQPVGSPLSLECTVEGTSNPNLYWYRQAAGRGLQLLFYSVGIGQISSEVPQNLSASRPQDRQFILSSKKLLLSDSGFYLCASIHGTSGRNEQFFGPGTRLTVL.

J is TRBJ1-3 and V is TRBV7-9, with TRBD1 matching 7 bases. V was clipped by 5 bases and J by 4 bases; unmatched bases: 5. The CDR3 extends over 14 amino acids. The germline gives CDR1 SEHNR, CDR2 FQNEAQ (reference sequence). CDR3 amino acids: CASSTGAKGNTIYF. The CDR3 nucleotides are TGTGCCAGCAGCACAGGGGCGAAAGGAAACACCATATATTTT.

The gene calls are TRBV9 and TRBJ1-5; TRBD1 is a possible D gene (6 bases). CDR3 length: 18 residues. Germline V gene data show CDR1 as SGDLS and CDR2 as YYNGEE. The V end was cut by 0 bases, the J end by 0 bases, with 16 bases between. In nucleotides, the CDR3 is TGTGCCAGCAGCGTAGCAACATCAGGGGCCCATAGCAATCAGCCCCAGCATTTT. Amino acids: CASSVATSGAHSNQPQHF.

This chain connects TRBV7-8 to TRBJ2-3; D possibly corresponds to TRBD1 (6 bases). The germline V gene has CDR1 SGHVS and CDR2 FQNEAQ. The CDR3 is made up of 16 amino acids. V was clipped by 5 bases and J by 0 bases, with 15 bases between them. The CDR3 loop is CASSPDSTPSTDTQYF. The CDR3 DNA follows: TGTGCCAGCAGCCCGGACAGCACCCCTAGCACAGATACGCAGTATTTT.

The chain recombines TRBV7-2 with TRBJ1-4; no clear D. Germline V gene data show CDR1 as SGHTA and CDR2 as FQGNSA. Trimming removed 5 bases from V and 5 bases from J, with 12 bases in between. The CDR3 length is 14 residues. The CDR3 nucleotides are TGTGCCAGCAGCACTCAGACGGTGAATGAAAAACTGTTTTTT. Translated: CASSTQTVNEKLFF.

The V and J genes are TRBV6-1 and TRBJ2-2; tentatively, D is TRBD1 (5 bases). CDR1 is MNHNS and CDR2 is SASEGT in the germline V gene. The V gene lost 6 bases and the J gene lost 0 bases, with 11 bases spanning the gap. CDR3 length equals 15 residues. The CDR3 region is CASRIDSPNTGELFF. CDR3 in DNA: TGTGCCAGCAGAATAGACAGCCCGAACACCGGGGAGCTGTTTTTT.

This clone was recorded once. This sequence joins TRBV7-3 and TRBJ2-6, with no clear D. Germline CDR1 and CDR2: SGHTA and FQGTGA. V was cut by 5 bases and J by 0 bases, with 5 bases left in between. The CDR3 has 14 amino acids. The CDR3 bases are TGTGCCAGCAGCCCCCTCTCTGGGGCCAACGTCCTGACTTTC. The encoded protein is CASSPLSGANVLTF.

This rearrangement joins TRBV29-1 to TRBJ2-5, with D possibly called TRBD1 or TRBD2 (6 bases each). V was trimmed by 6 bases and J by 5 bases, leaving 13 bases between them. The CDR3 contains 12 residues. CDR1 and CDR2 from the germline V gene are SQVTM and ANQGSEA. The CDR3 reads CSVDRGAETQYF. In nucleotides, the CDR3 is TGCAGCGTCGATAGGGGGGCGGAGACCCAGTACTTC. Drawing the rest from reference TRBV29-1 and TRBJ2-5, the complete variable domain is SAVISQKPSRDICQRGTSLTIQCQVDSQVTMMFWYRQQPGQSLTLIATANQGSEATYESGFVIDKFPISRPNLTFSTLTVSNMSPEDSSIYLCSVDRGAETQYFGPGTRLLVL.

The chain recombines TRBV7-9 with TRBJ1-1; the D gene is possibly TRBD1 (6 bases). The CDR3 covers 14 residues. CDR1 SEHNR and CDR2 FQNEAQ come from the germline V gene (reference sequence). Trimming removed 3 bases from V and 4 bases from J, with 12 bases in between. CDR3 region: CASSFRQGITEAFF. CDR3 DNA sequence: TGTGCCAGCAGCTTCCGTCAGGGGATCACTGAAGCTTTCTTT.

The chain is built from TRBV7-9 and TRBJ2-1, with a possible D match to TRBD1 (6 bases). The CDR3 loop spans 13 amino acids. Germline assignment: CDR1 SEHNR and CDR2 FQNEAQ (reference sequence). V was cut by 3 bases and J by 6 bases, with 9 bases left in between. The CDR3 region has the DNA TGTGCCAGCAGCTTCGGACAGATCAATGAGCAGTTCTTC. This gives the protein CASSFGQINEQFF. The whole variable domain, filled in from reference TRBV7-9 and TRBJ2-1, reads DTGVSQNPRHKITKRGQNVTFRCDPISEHNRLYWYRQTLGQGPEFLTYFQNEAQLEKSRLLSDRFSAERPKGSFSTLEIQRTEQGDSAMYLCASSFGQINEQFFGPGTRLTVL.

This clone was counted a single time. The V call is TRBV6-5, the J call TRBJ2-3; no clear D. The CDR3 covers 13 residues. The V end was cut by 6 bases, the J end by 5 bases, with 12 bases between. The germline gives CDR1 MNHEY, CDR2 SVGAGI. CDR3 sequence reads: CASSFPPGDTQYF. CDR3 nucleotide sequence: TGTGCCAGCAGCTTTCCGCCGGGAGATACGCAGTATTTT.

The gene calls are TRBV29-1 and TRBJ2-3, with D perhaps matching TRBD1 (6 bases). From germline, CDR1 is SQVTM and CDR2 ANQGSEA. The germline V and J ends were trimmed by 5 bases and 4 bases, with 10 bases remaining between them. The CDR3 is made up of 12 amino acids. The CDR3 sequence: CSVQTGADTQYF. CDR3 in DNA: TGCAGCGTTCAGACAGGAGCAGATACGCAGTATTTT.

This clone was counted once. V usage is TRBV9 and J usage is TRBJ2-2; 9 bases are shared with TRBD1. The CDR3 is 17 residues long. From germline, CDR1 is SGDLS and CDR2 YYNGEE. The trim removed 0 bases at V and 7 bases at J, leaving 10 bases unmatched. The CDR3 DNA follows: TGTGCCAGCAGCGTAGGACAGGGGGACAAAGGATACGGGGAGCTGTTTTTT. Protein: CASSVGQGDKGYGELFF.

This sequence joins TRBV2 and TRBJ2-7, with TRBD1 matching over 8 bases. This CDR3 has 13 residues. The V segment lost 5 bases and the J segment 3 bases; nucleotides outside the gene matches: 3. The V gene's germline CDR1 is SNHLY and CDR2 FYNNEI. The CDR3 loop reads CASSLTGGYEQYF. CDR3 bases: TGTGCCAGCAGTCTTACAGGGGGCTACGAGCAGTACTTC.

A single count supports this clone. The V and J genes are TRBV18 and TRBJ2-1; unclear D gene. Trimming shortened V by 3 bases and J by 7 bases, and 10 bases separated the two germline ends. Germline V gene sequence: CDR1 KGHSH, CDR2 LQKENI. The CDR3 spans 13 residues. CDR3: CASSPGWGNEQFF. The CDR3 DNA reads TGTGCCAGCTCACCTGGGTGGGGAAATGAGCAGTTCTTC.

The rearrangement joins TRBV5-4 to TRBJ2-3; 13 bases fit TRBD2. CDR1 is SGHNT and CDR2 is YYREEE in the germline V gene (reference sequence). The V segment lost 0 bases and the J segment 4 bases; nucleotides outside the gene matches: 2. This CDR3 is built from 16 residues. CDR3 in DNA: TGTGCCAGCAGCTTGGGGACTAGCGGGAGTCCAGATACGCAGTATTTT. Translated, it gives CASSLGTSGSPDTQYF.

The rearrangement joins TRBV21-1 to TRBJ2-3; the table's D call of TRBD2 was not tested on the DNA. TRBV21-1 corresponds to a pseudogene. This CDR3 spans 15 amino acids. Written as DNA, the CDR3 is TGTGCCAGCAGCAAATTGGGCGGGAGTTCGGATACGCAGTATTTT. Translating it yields CASSKLGGSSDTQYF.

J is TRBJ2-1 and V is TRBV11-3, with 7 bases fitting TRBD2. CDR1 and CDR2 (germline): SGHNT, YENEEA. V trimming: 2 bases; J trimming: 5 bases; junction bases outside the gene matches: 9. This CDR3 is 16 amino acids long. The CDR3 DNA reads TGTGCCAGCAGCTTATGGGTAGCGGGTAAGAACAATGAGCAGTTCTTC. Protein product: CASSLWVAGKNNEQFF. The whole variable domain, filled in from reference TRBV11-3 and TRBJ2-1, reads EAGVVQSPRYKIIEKKQPVAFWCNPISGHNTLYWYLQNLGQGPELLIRYENEEAVDDSQLPKDRFSAERLKGVDSTLKIQPAELGDSAVYLCASSLWVAGKNNEQFFGPGTRLTVL.

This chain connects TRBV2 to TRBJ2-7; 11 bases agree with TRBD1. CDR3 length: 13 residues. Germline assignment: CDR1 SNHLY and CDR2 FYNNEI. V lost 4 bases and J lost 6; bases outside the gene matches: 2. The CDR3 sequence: CASSGTGGFEQYF. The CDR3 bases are TGTGCCAGCAGTGGGACAGGGGGCTTCGAGCAGTACTTC.

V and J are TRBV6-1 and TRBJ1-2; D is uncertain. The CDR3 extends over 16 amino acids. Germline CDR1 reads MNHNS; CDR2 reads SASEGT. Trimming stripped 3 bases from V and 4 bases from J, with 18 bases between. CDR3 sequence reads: CASSDIPGAVGYGYTF. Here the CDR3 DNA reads TGTGCCAGCAGTGACATCCCAGGTGCGGTGGGCTATGGCTACACCTTC.

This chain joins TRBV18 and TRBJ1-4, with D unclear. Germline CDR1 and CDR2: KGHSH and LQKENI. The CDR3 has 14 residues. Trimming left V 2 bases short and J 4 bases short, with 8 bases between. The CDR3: CASSPSGLNEKLFF. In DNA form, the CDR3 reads TGTGCCAGCTCACCATCCGGGCTTAATGAAAAACTGTTTTTT.

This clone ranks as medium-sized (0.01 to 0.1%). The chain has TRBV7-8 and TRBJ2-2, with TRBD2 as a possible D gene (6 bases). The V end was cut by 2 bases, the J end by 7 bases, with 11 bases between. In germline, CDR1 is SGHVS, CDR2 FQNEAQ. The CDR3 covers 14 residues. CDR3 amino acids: CASSLRGTGGELFF. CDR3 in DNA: TGTGCCAGCAGCTTACGGGGGACCGGCGGGGAGCTGTTTTTT. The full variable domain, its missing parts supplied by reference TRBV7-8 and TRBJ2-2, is GAGVSQSPRYKVAKRGQDVALRCDPISGHVSLFWYQQALGQGPEFLTYFQNEAQLDKSGLPSDRFFAERPEGSVSTLKIQRTQQEDSAVYLCASSLRGTGGELFFGEGSRLTVL.

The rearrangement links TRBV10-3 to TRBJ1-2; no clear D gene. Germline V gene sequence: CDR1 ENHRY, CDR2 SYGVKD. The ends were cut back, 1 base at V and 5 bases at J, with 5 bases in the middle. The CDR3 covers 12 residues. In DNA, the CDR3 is TGTGCCATCAGTGAGTACAGATATGGCTACACCTTC. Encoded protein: CAISEYRYGYTF.

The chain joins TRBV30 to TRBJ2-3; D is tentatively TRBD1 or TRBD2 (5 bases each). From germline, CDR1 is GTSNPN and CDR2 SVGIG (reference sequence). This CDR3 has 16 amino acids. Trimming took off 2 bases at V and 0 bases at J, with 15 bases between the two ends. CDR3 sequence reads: CAWSTIRDRSTDTQYF. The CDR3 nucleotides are TGTGCCTGGAGTACAATCCGGGACCGTAGCACAGATACGCAGTATTTT.